The following is a T cell receptor beta chain sequence with its context. This receptor's antigen is unknown. It has no much larger one-base neighbor in the sample; base qualities were not kept. Healthy HIV-negative adults with no recently reported acute infections or vaccinations were included as donors. Every donor was a Caucasian adult residing in Nashville, Tennessee, USA. Magnetic negative selection was used to enrich CD4+ T cells, after which naive cells were positively selected on CD45RA and the negative fraction became the memory subset. Blood was obtained by leukapheresis, after which PBMCs were separated by Ficoll-Histopaque density gradient centrifugation and cryopreserved in liquid nitrogen vapor phase. Analytical flow cytometry was used to check the purity and quantity of every magnetically sorted T cell population. Each sorted fraction had its genomic DNA isolated and then quantified by UV absorbance on a Nanodrop 2000c.

Using the deep immunoSEQ assay, TCR CDR3 regions were amplified from genomic DNA by multiplex PCR. Extracted genomic DNA from each cell subset was distributed evenly across all wells of several immunoSEQ 96-well plates, and each plate was treated as a replicate. Each replicate PCR for sorted subsets received about 200 ng genomic DNA, equal to roughly 30,000 T cell genomes. Purified libraries were quantified with a Qubit 3.0 fluorometer, sized on a Bioanalyzer 2100, and re-quantified with the KAPA Library Quantification kit. Every immunoSEQ 96-well plate was sequenced on a separate single-read 150-cycle Illumina NextSeq 550 flow cell. As for the original processing: Because the immunoSEQ output included only junctional sequences and no quality scores, the filtering could not be the same as the filtering used for full-length reads. To assign V/J genes and CDR3, sequences were annotated against IMGT germline references using PyIR, a Python wrapper for IgBLAST v1.9. Reads with weak V/J assignments (E-value above 1e-6), missing CDR3, stop codons, out-of-frame junctions, or ambiguous translated residues were removed. V3J clonotypes were defined as sequences sharing the same inferred V gene, J gene, and CDR3 amino acid sequence. Percentage overlap between repertoires was computed as shared unique clonotypes divided by the size of the smaller repertoire. RTK rarefaction, the Chao1 estimator, and Recon v2.1 estimates of unobserved clonotypes were used to assess repertoire richness. Generation probabilities for all TCRbeta clonotypes obtained by the gDNA method from a handful of donors were computed using OLGA. The table was pulled from immuneACCESS by TCRdb, which kept in-frame rearrangements only. Such tables lose some clones; where checked, under half of the loss comes from unresolved V genes, and the rest has no known cause. D and trimming were read from the DNA, whereas the V and J calls and clone size are those reported in that table. The sample yields 2 million to 2.5 million clones; almost 96% were counted once. Roughly 0.13% of the sample rests with the top ten.

These data are taken from a study of shared clonotypes between healthy human individuals (dated by TCRdb to 2020 to 2022). Regarding the research as a whole: A few men and a couple of women, aged 18 to 49 years, made up the cohort. Libraries were prepared and TCR repertoires were sequenced by different laboratories using diverse techniques, in order to increase sequencing depth and limit assay-specific biases. Leukapheresis yielded between about 0.94 and 8.9 billion PBMCs per donor. The study deeply sequenced blood TCR repertoires of about five healthy adults to estimate repertoire size and the extent of clonotype sharing between individuals. Per donor, three plates each were used for CD4 naive and CD4 memory, two for CD8 naive, and one for CD8 memory. Results and caveats for the whole study, not just this receptor: Pairwise subsampling led to the expectation that sequencing depth would affect the degree of clonotype sharing among donors. Sampling was limited to blood, and TCR repertoires in tissue likely differ from TCR repertoires in blood. Because the study included only a small number of donors, the genetic and exposure-history diversity represented was limited. Naive subsets generally had larger estimated clonotype richness than memory subsets. When several donors were compared, the shared fraction of clonotypes was around 5.1% for naive CD4, about 4% for naive CD8, 2% to 2.5% for memory CD4, and 0.3% to 0.5% for memory CD8. Rarefaction of sorted-subset datasets indicated incomplete sequencing despite the large sequencing depth. Higher generation probabilities were observed for clonotypes shared by all four sorted-subset donors than for non-shared clonotypes.

The CDR3 goes from the cysteine to the phenylalanine over 16 residues. Only the CDR3 region is kept as DNA, spanning 48 bases read in frame from base 1. CDR1 is given as SGHAT and CDR2 as FQNNGV, both from the germline V gene. V is pruned by 5 bases and J by 1 base, leaving 9 bases of the junction without a gene match. Material for sequencing was naive CD4+ T cells sorted from blood. The cell subset or site label on this specimen signifies: CD45RA+ positively selected. The V gene is TRBV11-2 and the J gene is TRBJ2-5; 8 nucleotides in the junction match TRBD2. The sequence was collected from a man aged 18-30 years in good health. In nucleotides, the sequence is TGTGCCAGCAGCCCGGAGCGGGGGAGGTTCCAAGAGACCCAGTACTTC. Its product reads: CASSPERGRFQETQYF.